The 29 T cell receptor beta chains presented below share a single source sample, sequenced in a study of long-term antiretroviral therapy in people with HIV. Survey-level resolution applied to immunoSEQ assay v3.0. Method: immunoSEQ multiplex PCR; TCRdb's copy keeps in-frame clones and lacks some. This sample has some 28,000 clones, with 80% to 85% found just once. This specimen consisted of unsorted PBMCs, obtained approximately 2.9 years after starting antiretroviral therapy. The receptors come from a man aged 25 to 40 with HIV.

The chain recombines TRBV28 with TRBJ1-5; TRBD1 is a possible D gene (5 bases). The CDR3 length is 15 residues. The germline gives CDR1 MDHEN, CDR2 SYDVKM. The germline V and J ends were trimmed by 7 bases and 3 bases, with 16 bases remaining between them. CDR3 sequence reads: CASNLVQGINQPQHF. CDR3 DNA: TGTGCCAGCAACCTCGTGCAGGGCATCAATCAGCCCCAGCATTTT.

The chain uses TRBV30 and TRBJ1-2; D may be TRBD1 (5 bases). The germline V and J ends were trimmed by 3 bases and 10 bases, with 12 bases remaining between them. Per germline, CDR1 GTSNPN and CDR2 SVGIG (reference sequence). CDR3 length equals 11 residues. In DNA, the CDR3 is TGTGCCTGGAGAAAAGGGGACGCCTACACCTTC. This codes for CAWRKGDAYTF.

V usage is TRBV27 and J usage is TRBJ1-2; TRBD1 matches 7 bases. Germline lookup yields CDR1 MNHEY and CDR2 SMNVEV (reference sequence). The J segment lost 0 bases and the V segment lost 2 bases, leaving 3 bases of the junction unmatched. CDR3 size: 15 residues. The CDR3 nucleotides read TGTGCCAGCAGTTTACTAGGGGGCTCTAACTATGGCTACACCTTC. Translation: CASSLLGGSNYGYTF.

Only a few counts were recorded for this clone. The gene calls are TRBV7-9 and TRBJ1-5; 7 nucleotides line up with TRBD1. The trim removed 6 bases at V and 3 bases at J, leaving 14 bases unmatched. This CDR3 spans 17 amino acids. Germline V gene data show CDR1 as SEHNR and CDR2 as FQNEAQ (reference sequence). Here the CDR3 DNA reads TGTGCCAGCAGTCGCGGGGACAGCCCTCTTCCCAATCAGCCCCAGCATTTT. Translation: CASSRGDSPLPNQPQHF.

CDR3 nucleotides: TGTGCCATCAGTGAGAAGACAGGGGGCAATCAGCCCCAGCATTTT. The encoded protein is CAISEKTGGNQPQHF. V usage is TRBV10-3 and J usage is TRBJ1-5; 8 nucleotides line up with TRBD1. V shed 2 bases and J 2 bases; nucleotides not matched to a gene: 2. Germline values: CDR1 ENHRY, CDR2 SYGVKD. The CDR3 consists of 15 residues.

This chain links TRBV30 with TRBJ2-6; D is undetermined. Germline assignment: CDR1 GTSNPN and CDR2 SVGIG (reference sequence). This CDR3 spans 13 amino acids. The V gene lost 6 bases and the J gene lost 2 bases, with 8 bases spanning the gap. The CDR3 sequence: CACGSAGANVLTF. CDR3 sequence (DNA): TGTGCCTGTGGTTCAGCTGGGGCCAACGTCCTGACTTTC.

This clone has a handful of counts. This chain links TRBV7-8 with TRBJ1-5, with unresolved D. Trimming pared 6 bases from V and 0 bases from J, leaving 9 bases between. The length of the CDR3 is 14 residues. CDR1 is SGHVS and CDR2 is FQNEAQ in the germline V gene. Here the CDR3 DNA reads TGTGCCAGCAGTTCGGTCTATAGCAATCAGCCCCAGCATTTT. Its translation is CASSSVYSNQPQHF.

By proportion, this clone is medium-sized (0.01 to 0.1%). The chain carries TRBV19 and TRBJ1-1; a possible D gene is TRBD1 (5 bases). V was pared by 7 bases and J by 3 bases, with 18 bases between. Germline V lookup: CDR1 LNHDA, CDR2 SQIVND (reference sequence). The CDR3 runs to 15 residues. CDR3 residues: CASNNRGRSYTEAFF. In nucleotides, the CDR3 is TGTGCCAGTAATAATCGGGGCCGGAGTTACACTGAAGCTTTCTTT.

This rearrangement joins TRBV5-6 to TRBJ2-7, with D tentatively TRBD1 or TRBD2 (6 bases each). Trimming pared 4 bases from V and 5 bases from J, leaving 16 bases between. The CDR3 runs to 14 residues. Per the germline V gene, CDR1 is SGHDT and CDR2 is YYEEEE. As DNA, the CDR3 is TGTGCCAGCAGCCCTCAGGGGACTCTCCACGAGCAGTACTTC. Protein sequence: CASSPQGTLHEQYF.

The chain links TRBV19 to TRBJ2-3; D may be TRBD1 (6 bases). Trimming removed 9 bases from V and 0 bases from J, with 16 bases in between. CDR1 is LNHDA and CDR2 is SQIVND in the germline V gene (reference sequence). This CDR3 comprises 15 residues. Here the CDR3 DNA reads TGTGCCAGCTCAACAGGGATTAGGAGCACAGATACGCAGTATTTT. Its protein product is CASSTGIRSTDTQYF.

The rearrangement joins TRBV2 to TRBJ2-6, with a tentative D call TRBD2 (6 bases). Trimming cost V 1 base and J 2 bases, with 12 bases left between them. Germline V lookup: CDR1 SNHLY, CDR2 FYNNEI. The CDR3 runs 17 residues. The CDR3 DNA reads as TGTGCCAGCAGTGAAGGCGCGGGAAGGGCTGGGGCCAACGTCCTGACTTTC. Its protein product is CASSEGAGRAGANVLTF.

The chain has TRBV7-2 and TRBJ1-4; no clear D. Germline CDR1 SGHTA, CDR2 FQGNSA. V was shortened by 8 bases and J by 0 bases, with 10 bases between the two germline ends. CDR3 length: 14 residues. CDR3 protein: CASLMWTTNEKLFF. CDR3 nucleotide sequence: TGTGCCAGCCTAATGTGGACAACTAATGAAAAACTGTTTTTT.

V gene TRBV6-5 combines with J gene TRBJ2-7; perhaps TRBD2 as D (6 bases). V gave up 4 bases and J gave up 0 bases, with 16 bases separating them. CDR3 length: 16 residues. Germline assignment: CDR1 MNHEY and CDR2 SVGAGI. In DNA, the CDR3 is TGTGCCAGCAGTTTGTCCTCGGGACTGGCCTCCTACGAGCAGTACTTC. Protein product: CASSLSSGLASYEQYF.

The gene calls are TRBV7-9 and TRBJ2-7; 9 bases map to TRBD1. Germline lookup yields CDR1 SEHNR and CDR2 FQNEAQ (reference sequence). Losses at the gene ends were 1 base for V and 4 bases for J; bases not matched to a gene: 8. This CDR3 spans 16 amino acids. The CDR3 reads CASSLEAKGQGYEQYF. In nucleotides, the CDR3 is TGTGCCAGCAGCTTAGAAGCTAAGGGACAGGGTTACGAGCAGTACTTC.

This sequence joins TRBV19 and TRBJ2-5, with D maybe TRBD1 (6 bases). The CDR3 is 14 residues long. Germline assignment: CDR1 LNHDA and CDR2 SQIVND (reference sequence). V lost 6 bases to trimming and J lost 5 bases, with 16 bases between them. The CDR3 reads CASRAGAARETQYF. The CDR3 coding sequence is TGTGCCAGTAGAGCAGGGGCCGCCAGGGAGACCCAGTACTTC.

The rearrangement uses TRBV5-6 and TRBJ2-2; 9 nucleotides line up with TRBD1. With 2 bases clipped from V and 6 bases from J, the junction kept 8 bases outside the gene matches. Germline lookup yields CDR1 SGHDT and CDR2 YYEEEE. This CDR3 has 16 residues. CDR3 amino acids: CASSFTGTGPAGELFF. The CDR3 nucleotides read TGTGCCAGCAGCTTCACCGGGACAGGGCCCGCCGGGGAGCTGTTTTTT.

This chain uses TRBV9 with TRBJ1-3, with TRBD1 matching over 9 bases. Germline V lookup: CDR1 SGDLS, CDR2 YYNGEE. The CDR3 is made up of 15 amino acids. Germline trimming cut 3 bases from V and 3 bases from J; bases unmatched to any gene: 4. The CDR3 sequence is CASSGTGAGGNTIYF. CDR3 in DNA: TGTGCCAGCAGCGGGACAGGGGCTGGTGGAAACACCATATATTTT.

V is TRBV18 and J is TRBJ2-7, with 7 nucleotides matching TRBD1. V lost 3 bases, J lost 5 bases, and 1 base stayed unmatched. The CDR3 is made up of 12 amino acids. Germline CDR1 and CDR2: KGHSH and LQKENI. The CDR3: CASSPGQHEQYF. Here the CDR3 DNA reads TGTGCCAGCTCACCGGGACAGCACGAGCAGTACTTC.

The genes are TRBV5-4 and TRBJ2-2; D might be TRBD2 (6 bases). The V gene's germline CDR1 is SGHNT and CDR2 YYREEE (reference sequence). V gave up 4 bases and J gave up 2 bases, with 15 bases separating them. The length of the CDR3 is 16 residues. The CDR3 loop is CASSPPQGLNTGELFF. CDR3 nucleotide sequence: TGTGCCAGCAGCCCACCCCAGGGACTTAACACCGGGGAGCTGTTTTTT.

The chain recombines TRBV28 with TRBJ2-7; tentatively, D is TRBD1 or TRBD2 (5 bases each). The CDR3 loop spans 15 amino acids. Trimming stripped 3 bases from V and 2 bases from J, with 14 bases between. CDR1 is MDHEN, CDR2 SYDVKM, per germline. CDR3 sequence: CASSFGGASTYEQYF. DNA for the CDR3: TGTGCCAGCAGTTTTGGGGGTGCGTCAACCTACGAGCAGTACTTC. Looking up the rest from reference TRBV28 and TRBJ2-7 gives the full variable domain: DVKVTQSSRYLVKRTGEKVFLECVQDMDHENMFWYRQDPGLGLRLIYFSYDVKMKEKGDIPEGYSVSREKKERFSLILESASTNQTSMYLCASSFGGASTYEQYFGPGTRLTVT.

The chain combines TRBV5-1 with TRBJ1-6; maybe TRBD1 (6 bases). The CDR3 sequence is 17 residues long. Deletions cut 3 bases from V and 6 bases from J, with 19 bases between. Germline V lookup: CDR1 SGHRS, CDR2 YFSETQ. The CDR3 reads CASSSEKQGRLNSPLHF. CDR3 nucleotides: TGCGCCAGCAGCTCGGAAAAACAGGGAAGGCTTAATTCACCCCTCCACTTT.

The V call is TRBV5-1, the J call TRBJ2-5; D perhaps matches TRBD2 (6 bases). The CDR3 is 14 residues long. Germline V gene sequence: CDR1 SGHRS, CDR2 YFSETQ. Between the trimmed V and J ends, which lost 4 bases and 2 bases, there was a span of 12 bases. The CDR3 DNA reads TGCGCCAGCAGCGGGACCGGGACTCAAGAGACCCAGTACTTC. Translating gives CASSGTGTQETQYF.

This chain connects TRBV19 to TRBJ1-5; D unclear. The CDR3 length is 14 residues. V was shortened by 3 bases and J by 4 bases, with 10 bases between the two germline ends. CDR1 is LNHDA and CDR2 is SQIVND in the germline V gene (reference sequence). The CDR3 reads CASSISGENQPQHF. In nucleotides, the CDR3 is TGTGCCAGTAGTATCTCAGGAGAGAATCAGCCCCAGCATTTT.

The V and J genes are TRBV19 and TRBJ2-7, with 8 nucleotides matching TRBD1. The CDR3 length is 15 residues. The ends lost 3 bases at V and 2 bases at J; junction bases unmatched: 6. CDR1 LNHDA and CDR2 SQIVND come from the germline V gene (reference sequence). CDR3 sequence: CASSMFGTGTYEQYF. For the CDR3, the DNA is TGTGCCAGTAGTATGTTCGGGACAGGCACCTACGAGCAGTACTTC.

This sequence joins TRBV19 and TRBJ2-7; 13 positions match TRBD2. Germline assignment: CDR1 LNHDA and CDR2 SQIVND (reference sequence). The V gene end was trimmed by 5 bases and the J gene end by 2 bases; junction bases not matched to a gene: 15. The CDR3 is 19 amino acids. CDR3 nucleotide sequence: TGTGCCAGTAGTTTCCGCTCGGCCGGGACTAGCGGGAACCCCTACGAGCAGTACTTC. It is translated as CASSFRSAGTSGNPYEQYF. Looking up the rest from reference TRBV19 and TRBJ2-7 gives the full variable domain: DGGITQSPKYLFRKEGQNVTLSCEQNLNHDAMYWYRQDPGQGLRLIYYSQIVNDFQKGDIAEGYSVSREKKESFPLTVTSAQKNPTAFYLCASSFRSAGTSGNPYEQYFGPGTRLTVT.

This chain links TRBV28 with TRBJ2-2; 10 bases align to TRBD2. The CDR3 runs to 16 residues. V lost 6 bases to trimming and J lost 1 base; unmatched junction nucleotides: 5. CDR1 and CDR2 (germline): MDHEN, SYDVKM. CDR3: CASRLRTSGNTGELFF. In nucleotides, the CDR3 is TGTGCCAGCAGGCTGAGGACTAGCGGGAACACCGGGGAGCTGTTTTTT.

Notes on this clone: At one end, the junction sequence differs from germline, possibly due to a read error. This chain joins TRBV28 and TRBJ1-5; TRBD1 matches 7 bases. This CDR3 is built from 16 residues. The germline CDR1 and CDR2 sequences are MDHEN and SYDVKM. The CDR3 sequence is CASSHRDSRGNPPQHF. The CDR3 DNA reads as TGTGCCAGCAGTCACCGGGACAGCCGAGGAAATCCGCCCCAGCATTTT.

The chain links TRBV5-5 to TRBJ1-5; tentative D call: TRBD1 (5 bases). The CDR3 loop spans 15 amino acids. Looked up from germline, CDR1 is SGHKS and CDR2 is YYEKEE (reference sequence). Trimming took off 0 bases at V and 8 bases at J, with 15 bases between the two ends. The CDR3 DNA reads TGTGCCAGCAGCTTGGCGGGACCGACAAGTAAGCCCCAGCATTTT. As protein: CASSLAGPTSKPQHF.

This chain joins TRBV6-5 and TRBJ1-2, with D uncertain. CDR1 and CDR2 (germline): MNHEY, SVGAGI. The CDR3 length is 15 residues. V gave up 6 bases and J gave up 2 bases, with 16 bases separating them. CDR3 nucleotide sequence: TGTGCCAGCAGCTCTATTGGGGATAGGAACTATGGCTACACCTTC. It is translated as CASSSIGDRNYGYTF.